This TCR beta chain was identified in a study of vaccination effects on CD4 cells after COVID-19. Study-level points and caveats: Relatively few convalescent patients took part in the study, which had no early post-infection timepoints.

Remarks on this clone: Its matching antigen is unknown.

Within the ViraFEST assay, antigen-specific CD4+ T cells underwent expansion with viral peptide pools prior to sequencing. Isolating CD4+ T cells followed less than 11 days of culture. Prior SARS-CoV-2 infection was absent in the vaccine recipients, as shown by negative nucleocapsid antibodies. Trimming removed 4 bases from V and 7 bases from J; junction bases left unmatched: 14. Germline V lookup: CDR1 SQVTM, CDR2 ANQGSEA. The CDR3 is 16 amino acids. Measured with immunoSEQ multiplex PCR; TCRdb has only the in-frame clones, and not every one. The data hold around 55,000 clones, with about two thirds observed a single time.

The chain combines TRBV29-1 with TRBJ2-2, with TRBD2 matching 8 bases. The input for sequencing was CD4+ T cells from PBMCs cultured with SARS-CoV-2 spike peptides, taken before COVID-19 vaccination. This TCR derives from a human donor who received a COVID-19 vaccine. The CDR3 DNA follows: TGCAGCGTTGTAGGGATGGACGGGGGGGCCGGCGGGGAGCTGTTTTTT. This sequence encodes CSVVGMDGGAGGELFF.